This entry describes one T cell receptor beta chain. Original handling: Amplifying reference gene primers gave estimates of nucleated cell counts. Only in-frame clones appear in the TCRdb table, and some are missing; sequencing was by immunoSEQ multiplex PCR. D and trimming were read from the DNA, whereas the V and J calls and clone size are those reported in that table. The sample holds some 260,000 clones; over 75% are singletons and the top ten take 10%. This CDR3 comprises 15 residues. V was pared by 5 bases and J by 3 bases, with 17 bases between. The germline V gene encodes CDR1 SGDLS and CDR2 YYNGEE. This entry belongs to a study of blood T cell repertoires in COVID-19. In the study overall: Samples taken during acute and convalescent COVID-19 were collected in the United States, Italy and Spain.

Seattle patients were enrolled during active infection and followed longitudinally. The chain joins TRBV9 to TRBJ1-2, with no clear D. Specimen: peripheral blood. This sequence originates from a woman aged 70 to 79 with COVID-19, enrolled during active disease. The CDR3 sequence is CASSHSKRGDYGYTF. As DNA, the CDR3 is TGTGCCAGCAGTCATTCGAAACGAGGCGACTATGGCTACACCTTC.